This paragraph reports one T cell receptor beta chain. Its specificity is unknown. The data stem from a study of shared clonotypes between healthy human individuals. Study-wide findings and caveats: Sharing of clonotypes among donors was expected to vary with sequencing depth.

Researchers partitioned CD4+ cells into CD45RA+ naive and CD45RA-negative memory subsets. Researchers ran the assay at a deep level. Sequencing used immunoSEQ multiplex PCR; TCRdb keeps in-frame clones, though not all of them. In the table there are a few hundred thousand clones, around four fifths of which are singletons. Germline CDR1 reads SNHLY; CDR2 reads FYNNEI. This CDR3 region has 15 residues. Trimming shortened V by 6 bases and J by 5 bases, and 19 bases separated the two germline ends. This TCR came from a man aged 25 to 40 in good health. The chain employs TRBV2 and TRBJ2-5; D possibly corresponds to TRBD1 (6 bases). Sequences were obtained from memory CD4+ T cells sorted from blood. Subset given: CD45RA-negative fraction. The CDR3 DNA follows: TGTGCCAGCAGACTCCGGGCACAGGGTAGGGAGACCCAGTACTTC. Translation gives CASRLRAQGRETQYF. Full variable domain (outside the CDR3, taken from reference TRBV2 and TRBJ2-5): EPEVTQTPSHQVTQMGQEVILRCVPISNHLYFYWYRQILGQKVEFLVSFYNNEISEKSEIFDDQFSVERPDGSNFTLKIRSTKLEDSAMYFCASRLRAQGRETQYFGPGTRLLVL.